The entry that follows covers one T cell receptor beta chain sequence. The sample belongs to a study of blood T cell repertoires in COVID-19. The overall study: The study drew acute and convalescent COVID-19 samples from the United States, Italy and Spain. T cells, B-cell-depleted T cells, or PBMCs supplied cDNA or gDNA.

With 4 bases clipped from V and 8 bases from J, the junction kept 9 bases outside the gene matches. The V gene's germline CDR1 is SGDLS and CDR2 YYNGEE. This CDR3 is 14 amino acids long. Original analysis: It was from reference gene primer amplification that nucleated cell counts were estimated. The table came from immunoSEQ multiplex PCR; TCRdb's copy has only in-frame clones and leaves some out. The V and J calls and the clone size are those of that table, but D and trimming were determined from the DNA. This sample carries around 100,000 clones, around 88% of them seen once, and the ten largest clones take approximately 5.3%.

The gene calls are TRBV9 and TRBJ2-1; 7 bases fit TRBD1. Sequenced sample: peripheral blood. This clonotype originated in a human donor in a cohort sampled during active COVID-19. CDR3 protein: CASSTRQGRDEQFF. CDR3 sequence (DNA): TGTGCCAGCAGCACCAGACAGGGCCGGGATGAGCAGTTCTTC.